This TCR beta chain came from a study of T cell responses to AZD1222 COVID-19 vaccine. V was pared by 4 bases and J by 8 bases, with 7 bases of the junction left unmatched. Germline CDR1 reads KGHSH; CDR2 reads LQKENI. This CDR3 has 13 residues. Repertoires were generated with immunoSEQ multiplex PCR, while TCRdb's copy carries only in-frame clones and drops some. The sample comprises 110,000 or so clones, over 75% of which are singletons, and 4.4% rests with the top ten. This material consisted of peripheral blood, taken 28 days after the second AZD1222 dose. The receptor was derived from an adult who received the AZD1222 COVID-19 vaccine. V gene TRBV18 combines with J gene TRBJ1-2; 7 nucleotides agree with TRBD1. CDR3 protein: CASSRRQGEGYTF. The CDR3, as DNA: TGTGCCAGCTCACGCCGACAGGGAGAGGGCTACACCTTC.